This record concerns one T cell receptor (beta chain) sequence. The data stem from a study of blood T cell repertoires in COVID-19. Across the study: COVID-19 samples collected from the United States, Italy and Spain covered acute and convalescent phases.

TCRdb's table, derived via immunoSEQ multiplex PCR, lists solely in-frame clones and lacks some. The table lists 150,000 to 200,000 clones, under 80% of them singletons, with around a sixth in the top ten. Participants reported their clinical history, and cohort assignment relied on those reports. Sequencing was carried out using PBMCs or T cells enriched from blood (not recorded which). The TCR was taken from a woman in her forties or fifties with acute COVID-19.

The CDR3 sequence is CASSTPTGSYGYTF. CDR3 nucleotide sequence: TGTGCCAGCAGTACCCCGACAGGCAGCTATGGCTACACCTTC. The chain links TRBV6-2 or TRBV6-3 to TRBJ1-2, with a tentative D call TRBD1 (6 bases). Germline V gives CDR1 MNHEY, CDR2 SVGEGT. There are 14 residues in the CDR3. V lost 5 bases to trimming and J lost 4 bases, with 14 bases between them.